These 2 T cell receptor beta chains originate from one sample sequenced in a study of regulatory T cells in long-lasting Graves disease (dated by TCRdb to about 2021). The library was generated by multiplex PCR. The sequencer was an Illumina HiSeq 4000. TCR beta libraries were built with iRepertoire HTBI primers and Arm-PCR amplification of CDR3 regions. The public reads were quality trimmed at Q25 with fastp and then assembled into clones with MiXCR by TCRdb, keeping productive beta chains. Identical CDR3 protein sequences are pooled into one entry, listed with their most common genes and DNA. The sample yields about 320,000 distinct CDR3 sequences; over 15% were counted once. The ten biggest clones cover less than 40% of the sample. The time point label of this sample denotes: newly diagnosed GD, antithyroid drugs for less than 3 months. RNA was extracted from PBMCs in TRIzol for both TCR sequencing and RNA sequencing.

This specimen was peripheral blood mononuclear cells (PBMCs), taken at new diagnosis, from a patient treated with antithyroid drugs. Source of these receptors: a female donor with Graves disease.

This clonotype turned up a few times. The chain couples TRBV19 to TRBJ2-3, with 8 bases aligning to TRBD1. The CDR3 loop spans 16 amino acids. The V and J ends lost 7 bases and 3 bases, in that order; junction bases with no gene match: 12. CDR1 is LNHDA, CDR2 SQIVND, per germline (reference sequence). The CDR3: CASMFGTGTTTDTQYF. DNA of the CDR3: TGTGCCAGTATGTTCGGGACAGGAACAACGACAGATACGCAGTATTTT.

This chain links TRBV18 with TRBJ1-3; no clear D gene. V was pared by 2 bases and J by 4 bases, with 21 bases between. This CDR3 is 18 amino acids long. Per the germline V gene, CDR1 is KGHSH and CDR2 is LQKENI. Here the CDR3 DNA reads TGTGCCAGCTCACCATCACCTCTCGGAACCACGTCAGGAAACACCATATATTTT. Its translation: CASSPSPLGTTSGNTIYF.